These 30 T cell receptor beta chains originate from one sample sequenced in a study of T cells in Graves' hyperthyroidism and ophthalmopathy (dated by TCRdb to between 2017 and 2020). Library construction relied on multiplex PCR. TCRdb lists the instrument as Illumina HiSeq 2000. Amplification of TCR beta CDR3 regions was carried out from RNA transcripts. The first round of RT-PCR for the TCR CDR3 was performed with the HTBI primer set and the Qiagen OneStep RT-PCR kit. TCRdb applied fastp at Q25 and MiXCR to the public reads, then kept only in-frame beta chains. Rows with one shared CDR3 protein collapse into an entry with the most common genes and DNA. This sample has fewer than 500,000 distinct CDR3 sequences in its table, and approximately 12% of those were observed once. In total, the top ten clones hold about a fifth of the sample. The sample comprised blood. These receptors originate from a man aged 25-45 years with Graves' hyperthyroidism that later progressed to Graves' ophthalmopathy.

Concerning this clonotype itself: One end of the junction varies from germline; a read error may be responsible. CDR3 residues: CASRTSGSYNERFF. The CDR3 coding sequence is TGTGCCAGTAGAACTAGCGGTTCCTACAATGAGCGGTTCTTC. This rearrangement joins TRBV19 to TRBJ2-1, with 8 bases that match TRBD2. The CDR3 has 14 residues. CDR1 and CDR2 (germline): LNHDA, SQIVND (reference sequence).

The chain couples TRBV10-3 to TRBJ1-3; TRBD1 might be the D (5 bases). The V gene's germline CDR1 is ENHRY and CDR2 SYGVKD. The V gene lost 8 bases and the J gene lost 3 bases, with 14 bases spanning the gap. This CDR3 spans 14 amino acids. The CDR3 DNA reads as TGTGCCATCCAGAAGGGGACGGGTGGAAACACCATATATTTT. It translates to CAIQKGTGGNTIYF.

In its sample, this clonotype was seen many times. The chain recombines TRBV6-1 with TRBJ2-7; D not certain. The CDR3 is made up of 15 amino acids. CDR1 MNHNS and CDR2 SASEGT come from the germline V gene. V lost 5 bases and J lost 3, with 17 bases in between. CDR3: CASSSPLWSRYEQYF. CDR3 in DNA: TGTGCCAGCAGTTCCCCACTCTGGTCCCGCTACGAGCAGTACTTC.

This clonotype was picked up a small number of times. V usage is TRBV6-2 or TRBV6-3 and J usage is TRBJ2-5; 7 bases align to TRBD2. The CDR3 runs 15 residues. Trimming cost V 4 bases and J 2 bases; bases outside gene matches: 7. The germline gives CDR1 MNHEY, CDR2 SVGEGT. CDR3 in amino acids: CASSSASGVQETQYF. CDR3 coding DNA: TGTGCCAGCAGTTCCGCTAGCGGAGTACAAGAGACCCAGTACTTC.

The table lists this clonotype with a few counts. The rearrangement links TRBV9 to TRBJ2-5; 11 nucleotides line up with TRBD2. This CDR3 region has 14 residues. V gave up 2 bases and J gave up 6 bases; unmatched junction bases: 3. Germline values: CDR1 SGDLS, CDR2 YYNGEE. The CDR3 DNA follows: TGTGCCAGCAGCGTTAGCGGGGGGGCGCAGACCCAGTACTTC. This sequence encodes CASSVSGGAQTQYF.

This clonotype was seen only a few times. The chain is built from TRBV6-6 and TRBJ1-3, with D unresolved. Germline V gene sequence: CDR1 MNHNY, CDR2 SVGAGI (reference sequence). Deletions cut 0 bases from V and 1 base from J, with 7 bases between. The CDR3 has 15 amino acids. The DNA of the CDR3 is TGTGCCAGCAGTTACTCCTCTTTGTCTGGAAACACCATATATTTT. Translated, it gives CASSYSSLSGNTIYF.

This clonotype was detected only a few times. V and J are TRBV11-2 and TRBJ2-6, with TRBD2 matching 7 bases. The CDR3 is 15 amino acids. V dropped 7 bases and J dropped 2; count of bases not matched to a gene: 5. The germline gives CDR1 SGHAT, CDR2 FQNNGV. CDR3 loop: CASTPGGAGANVLTF. The CDR3 region has the DNA TGTGCCAGCACCCCGGGGGGAGCTGGGGCCAACGTCCTGACTTTC.

In this sample, this clonotype turned up many times. The chain combines TRBV28 with TRBJ2-7, with D perhaps assigned TRBD1 or TRBD2 (6 bases each). CDR1 and CDR2 from the germline V gene are MDHEN and SYDVKM. CDR3 length: 16 amino acids. Trimming removed 3 bases from V and 4 bases from J, with 19 bases in between. CDR3 sequence: CASSFRSNRDWYEQYF. CDR3 sequence (DNA): TGTGCCAGCAGTTTTAGGTCGAACAGGGACTGGTACGAGCAGTACTTC.

This clonotype was recorded at least ten times. The chain combines TRBV7-2 with TRBJ2-7; no definite D call. The V gene lost 4 bases and the J gene lost 4 bases, with 20 bases spanning the gap. Germline V lookup: CDR1 SGHTA, CDR2 FQGNSA. The CDR3 loop spans 16 amino acids. CDR3: CASSSGSLVFGYEQYF. Written as DNA, the CDR3 is TGTGCCAGCAGCTCGGGTTCGCTGGTTTTCGGTTACGAGCAGTACTTC. The variable domain in full, with the rest retrieved from reference TRBV7-2 and TRBJ2-7, is GAGVSQSPSNKVTEKGKDVELRCDPISGHTALYWYRQSLGQGLEFLIYFQGNSAPDKSGLPSDRFSAERTGGSVSTLTIQRTQQEDSAVYLCASSSGSLVFGYEQYFGPGTRLTVT.

V usage is TRBV7-9 and J usage is TRBJ2-5; 11 bases agree with TRBD2. In germline, CDR1 is SEHNR, CDR2 FQNEAQ (reference sequence). The CDR3 runs to 16 residues. The trim removed 1 base at V and 4 bases at J, leaving 5 bases unmatched. The CDR3 DNA reads TGTGCCAGCAGCTTAGGAATAGCGGGGGGGCGAGAGACCCAGTACTTC. This gives the protein CASSLGIAGGRETQYF.

This clonotype was seen at least ten times. The chain has TRBV12-3 or TRBV12-4 and TRBJ2-7; TRBD1 aligns across 7 bases. J lost 6 bases, V lost 6 bases, and 8 bases had no gene match. The CDR3 consists of 13 residues. The CDR3 loop reads CASSPDRAGEQYF. CDR3 in DNA: TGTGCCAGCAGCCCAGACAGGGCAGGCGAGCAGTACTTC.

This clonotype was recorded many times. V is TRBV7-9 and J is TRBJ2-2; D is unresolved. The CDR3 is made up of 15 amino acids. Germline V gene data show CDR1 as SEHNR and CDR2 as FQNEAQ (reference sequence). V dropped 5 bases and J dropped 2 bases, with 12 bases sitting between them. The CDR3 protein is CASSTRVDNTGELFF. The CDR3 DNA reads as TGTGCCAGCAGCACAAGGGTTGATAACACCGGGGAGCTGTTTTTT.

In its sample, this clonotype was seen many times. The rearrangement uses TRBV11-2 and TRBJ1-2; D is unclear. In germline, CDR1 is SGHAT, CDR2 FQNNGV. The ends were cut back, 1 base at V and 0 bases at J, with 9 bases in the middle. This CDR3 region has 15 residues. This CDR3 reads CASSLGIAANYGYTF. The DNA for the CDR3 is TGTGCCAGCAGCTTAGGCATCGCCGCTAACTATGGCTACACCTTC.

This clonotype was picked up many times. This chain joins TRBV7-9 and TRBJ2-2; D is unclear. V was trimmed by 2 bases and J by 2 bases, leaving 9 bases between them. This CDR3 spans 15 amino acids. Germline V gene sequence: CDR1 SEHNR, CDR2 FQNEAQ (reference sequence). In DNA, the CDR3 is TGTGCCAGCAGCTTATTCCAGGTCAACACCGGGGAGCTGTTTTTT. Amino acid sequence: CASSLFQVNTGELFF.

The rearrangement uses TRBV3-1 and TRBJ1-5; no firm D call. The CDR3 totals 13 residues. The V gene's germline CDR1 is LGHDT and CDR2 YNNKEL (reference sequence). V lost 1 base, J lost 5 bases, and 6 bases lay in between. Written as DNA, the CDR3 is TGTGCCAGCAGCCAAGTACTCCATCAGCCCCAGCATTTT. Translated, it gives CASSQVLHQPQHF.

A remark on this clonotype: This may arise from a read error, as a much more abundant clone is one base away. This chain links TRBV20-1 with TRBJ2-7, with D unclear. CDR1 and CDR2 (germline): DFQATT, SNEGSKA (reference sequence). The CDR3 loop spans 13 amino acids. Trimming removed 0 bases at V and 7 bases at J, with 13 bases between. CDR3: CSARDPQRNEQYF. CDR3 nucleotides: TGCAGTGCTAGAGACCCCCAGCGCAATGAGCAGTACTTC.

This clonotype showed up just a few times. The rearrangement uses TRBV6-1 and TRBJ2-3; TRBD2 matches at 9 bases. Germline V CDR1 and CDR2: MNHNS, SASEGT. This CDR3 is 15 amino acids long. Losses at the gene ends were 7 bases for V and 1 base for J; bases not matched to a gene: 6. CDR3 DNA: TGTGCCAGCAATTCCCAGCGGGGGGGCACAGATACGCAGTATTTT. It codes for CASNSQRGGTDTQYF.

This rearrangement joins TRBV6-2 or TRBV6-3 to TRBJ1-6, with unresolved D. Trimming shortened V by 3 bases and J by 14 bases, and 20 bases separated the two germline ends. Germline-derived CDR1 and CDR2 are MNHEY and SVGEGT. The CDR3 extends over 15 amino acids. CDR3 protein: CASSYLYSPQSALHF. CDR3 coding DNA: TGTGCCAGCAGTTATTTATATTCACCTCAGTCGGCCCTCCACTTT.

This clonotype was counted many times. V gene TRBV28 combines with J gene TRBJ1-5, with TRBD1 identical over 10 bases. V shed 3 bases, J shed 5 bases, and the junction held 4 bases outside the gene matches. This CDR3 contains 15 residues. Germline lookup yields CDR1 MDHEN and CDR2 SYDVKM. The CDR3 DNA sequence: TGTGCCAGCAGTTTTGGGACAGGGGAATATCAGCCCCAGCATTTT. Its translation is CASSFGTGEYQPQHF.

Many counts were recorded for this clonotype. The chain combines TRBV15 with TRBJ1-1, with D uncertain. This CDR3 comprises 12 residues. From germline, CDR1 is LNHNV and CDR2 YYDKDF (reference sequence). V was clipped by 1 base and J by 6 bases, with 6 bases between them. The CDR3 DNA sequence: TGTGCCACCAGCAGAGGTAGCGCTGAAGCTTTCTTT. Translation: CATSRGSAEAFF.

This sequence joins TRBV5-4 and TRBJ2-5; tentatively, D is TRBD2 (5 bases). Germline CDR1 and CDR2: SGHNT and YYREEE (reference sequence). V lost 2 bases, J lost 2 bases, and 10 bases lay in between. The CDR3 covers 14 residues. The CDR3 nucleotides read TGTGCCAGCAGCTTACCAAGCGGTCAAGAGACCCAGTACTTC. Amino acids: CASSLPSGQETQYF.

Ten or more counts support this clonotype. The chain recombines TRBV7-6 with TRBJ2-5, with TRBD2 matching 7 bases. V dropped 4 bases and J dropped 5; count of bases not matched to a gene: 7. The CDR3 runs 14 residues. The germline CDR1 and CDR2 sequences are SGHVS and FNYEAQ. The CDR3 DNA follows: TGTGCCAGCAGCTCCTGGGGGGGACGGGAGACCCAGTACTTC. Amino acids: CASSSWGGRETQYF.

This clonotype was seen repeatedly, ten times or more. V usage is TRBV2 and J usage is TRBJ2-7; 13 positions agree with TRBD2. The CDR3 length is 15 residues. Germline V gene data show CDR1 as SNHLY and CDR2 as FYNNEI. Trimming took 6 bases from V and 4 from J; bases not matched to a gene: 6. As DNA, the CDR3 is TGTGCCAGCAGAACCGGGACTAGCGGGGCGTACGAGCAGTACTTC. It is translated as CASRTGTSGAYEQYF.

Ten or more counts support this clonotype. V is TRBV11-3 and J is TRBJ1-3; D is perhaps TRBD1 (5 bases). Trimming cost V 1 base and J 4 bases, with 11 bases left between them. The germline gives CDR1 SGHNT, CDR2 YENEEA. The CDR3 is made up of 15 amino acids. The CDR3 spells CASSLVQGEGNTIYF. CDR3 sequence (DNA): TGTGCCAGCAGCTTAGTCCAGGGAGAAGGAAACACCATATATTTT.

The chain combines TRBV7-2 with TRBJ2-5, with 9 bases lining up with TRBD1. Germline V CDR1 and CDR2: SGHTA, FQGNSA. The J segment lost 5 bases and the V segment lost 0 bases, leaving 16 bases of the junction unmatched. The CDR3 consists of 19 residues. The CDR3 sequence is CASSLAATGQGPRWETQYF. As DNA, the CDR3 is TGTGCCAGCAGCTTAGCGGCGACGGGACAGGGCCCCCGTTGGGAGACCCAGTACTTC. Combining the CDR3 with reference TRBV7-2 and TRBJ2-5 gives the whole variable domain GAGVSQSPSNKVTEKGKDVELRCDPISGHTALYWYRQSLGQGLEFLIYFQGNSAPDKSGLPSDRFSAERTGGSVSTLTIQRTQQEDSAVYLCASSLAATGQGPRWETQYFGPGTRLLVL.

This clonotype appeared many times. The gene calls are TRBV20-1 and TRBJ1-2; no firm D call. V lost 6 bases, J lost 2 bases, and 7 bases lay in between. Germline V gene lookup returns CDR1 DFQATT and CDR2 SNEGSKA (reference sequence). The length of the CDR3 is 11 residues. The CDR3 DNA is TGCAGTGCCCCTCACAACTATGGCTACACCTTC. The encoded protein is CSAPHNYGYTF.

In this sample, this clonotype turned up a few times. The chain links TRBV6-1 to TRBJ2-7; D possibly corresponds to TRBD2 (5 bases). V was clipped by 7 bases and J by 2 bases, with 15 bases between them. CDR1 and CDR2 (germline): MNHNS, SASEGT. This CDR3 is 14 amino acids long. CDR3 in amino acids: CASNPRESPYEQYF. The CDR3 region has the DNA TGTGCCAGCAATCCCCGGGAATCTCCCTACGAGCAGTACTTC.

In its sample, this clonotype was seen many times. This chain links TRBV5-1 with TRBJ2-7; D is ambiguous. Trimming took 1 base from V and 6 from J, leaving 5 bases between them. CDR1 and CDR2 from the germline V gene are SGHRS and YFSETQ. CDR3 length: 11 amino acids. CDR3 protein: CASSLMGEQYF. The CDR3 nucleotides are TGCGCCAGCAGCTTGATGGGCGAGCAGTACTTC.

This clonotype has a handful of counts. The V and J genes are TRBV10-1 and TRBJ1-1; D is perhaps TRBD1 (5 bases). Trimming shortened V by 6 bases and J by 7 bases, and 18 bases separated the two germline ends. This CDR3 region has 14 residues. The V gene's germline CDR1 is WNHNN and CDR2 SYGVQD (reference sequence). The CDR3 DNA follows: TGCGCCAGCAGCTCCACAAGGGGTGCGGGTGAAGCTTTCTTT. Translated: CASSSTRGAGEAFF.

This clonotype was detected many times. This chain uses TRBV7-3 with TRBJ2-3, with TRBD2 matching over 7 bases. The trim removed 0 bases at V and 0 bases at J, leaving 12 bases unmatched. The CDR3 contains 19 residues. Germline assignment: CDR1 SGHTA and CDR2 FQGTGA. CDR3 loop: CASSLTGLGRLISTDTQYF. The CDR3 DNA sequence: TGTGCCAGCAGCTTAACAGGACTAGGGAGACTCATTAGCACAGATACGCAGTATTTT. The whole variable domain, filled in from reference TRBV7-3 and TRBJ2-3, reads GAGVSQTPSNKVTEKGKYVELRCDPISGHTALYWYRQSLGQGPEFLIYFQGTGAADDSGLPNDRFFAVRPEGSVSTLKIQRTERGDSAVYLCASSLTGLGRLISTDTQYFGPGTRLTVL.